Listed below are T cell receptor beta chains from one sample, sequenced in a study of blood T cell repertoires in COVID-19. Repertoires were generated with immunoSEQ multiplex PCR, while TCRdb's copy carries only in-frame clones and drops some. The sample yields about 200,000 clones, 89% seen once. Sequencing used PBMCs or T cells enriched from blood (not recorded which). These receptors all come from a woman aged 25 to 39 with acute COVID-19. The CDR3 runs from the conserved cysteine through the conserved F or W.

CDR3: CASSFWTGVLSGANVLTF
V: TRBV27

CDR3: CASSQDQWGGQNEQFF
V: TRBV4-1

CDR3: CASSRDRGQSRETQYF
V: TRBV18

CDR3: CASSSSGGIGTGELFF
V: TRBV19

CDR3: CASSLTRLAGEETQYF
V: TRBV7-8

CDR3: CASSGDRGINEQYF
V: TRBV28

CDR3: CASSYDRGSGNTIYF
V: TRBV6-5

CDR3: CASSHREVYSYNEQFF
V: TRBV6-2/TRBV6-3

CDR3: CASSLAGGAEAFF
V: TRBV7-9

CDR3: CASSQDMAPGRGYTF
V: TRBV4-1